The rows below give T cell receptor beta chains drawn from one sample of a study of blood T cells in healthy people across ages. One entry per CDR3 protein results from TCRdb running MiXCR on the 5' RACE reads. Found here are 650,000 or so distinct CDR3 sequences, 40% to 65% of them singletons; the top ten hold about 13%. Sequences were obtained from blood. The receptors originated from a woman of 80 years or more in good health. The CDR3 runs from the conserved cysteine through the conserved F or W. A D gene is named only where the DNA matches it firmly. The listing skips clone size in some rows; elsewhere it reads once, few, many or a size class.

j_gene: TRBJ1-6; d_gene: NA; v_gene: TRBV12-3/TRBV12-4; abundance: NA; CDR3aa: CASSLYQGRGLDSPLHF; CDR3nt: TGTGCCAGCAGTTTATATCAAGGCAGGGGACTTGATTCACCCCTCCACTTT
j_gene: TRBJ2-3; d_gene: NA; v_gene: TRBV7-2; abundance: few; CDR3aa: CASSFVRAWGAGSPDTQYF; CDR3nt: TGTGCCAGCAGCTTTGTAAGGGCTTGGGGAGCTGGTAGCCCAGATACGCAGTATTTT
j_gene: TRBJ2-7; d_gene: NA; v_gene: TRBV7-2; abundance: NA; CDR3aa: CASSLWTGGGYEQYF; CDR3nt: TGTGCCAGCAGCTTATGGACTGGCGGAGGTTACGAGCAGTACTTC
j_gene: TRBJ2-1; d_gene: TRBD1; v_gene: TRBV11-2; abundance: NA; CDR3aa: CASSDGTGVNNEQFF; CDR3nt: TGTGCCAGCAGCGATGGGACAGGGGTTAACAATGAGCAGTTCTTC
j_gene: TRBJ2-5; d_gene: TRBD2; v_gene: TRBV20-1; abundance: many; CDR3aa: CSAIAAGGDETQYF; CDR3nt: TGCAGTGCGATCGCAGCGGGAGGAGATGAGACCCAGTACTTC
j_gene: TRBJ2-7; d_gene: NA; v_gene: TRBV5-1; abundance: few; CDR3aa: CASRPGPLSYNEQYF; CDR3nt: TGCGCCAGCAGACCAGGGCCTCTTTCCTACAATGAGCAGTACTTC
j_gene: TRBJ2-7; d_gene: TRBD2; v_gene: TRBV3-1; abundance: NA; CDR3aa: CASSQDLTAGLYEQYF; CDR3nt: TGTGCCAGCAGCCAAGATTTAACAGCGGGGCTCTACGAGCAGTACTTC
j_gene: TRBJ1-1; d_gene: TRBD1; v_gene: TRBV24-1; abundance: many; CDR3aa: CATRGGGQGTEAFF; CDR3nt: TGTGCCACCAGAGGAGGCGGACAGGGCACTGAAGCTTTCTTT
j_gene: TRBJ2-3; d_gene: NA; v_gene: TRBV12-3/TRBV12-4; abundance: NA; CDR3aa: CASSFAETRTDTQYF; CDR3nt: TGTGCCAGCAGTTTCGCGGAGACGAGAACAGATACGCAGTATTTT
j_gene: TRBJ2-7; d_gene: NA; v_gene: TRBV21-1; abundance: many; CDR3aa: CASNRDHYEQYF; CDR3nt: TGTGCCAGCAACCGGGACCACTACGAGCAGTACTTC
j_gene: TRBJ2-7; d_gene: TRBD1; v_gene: TRBV2; abundance: NA; CDR3aa: CASGDRDRRISYEQYF; CDR3nt: TGTGCCAGCGGCGACCGGGACAGAAGGATCTCCTACGAGCAGTACTTC
j_gene: TRBJ2-7; d_gene: NA; v_gene: TRBV10-3; abundance: NA; CDR3aa: CAISDRGDFYEQYF; CDR3nt: TGTGCCATCAGTGATAGAGGAGATTTCTACGAGCAGTACTTC
j_gene: TRBJ2-7; d_gene: TRBD1; v_gene: TRBV6-2/TRBV6-3; abundance: many; CDR3aa: CASSPGQGKNYEQYF; CDR3nt: TGTGCCAGCAGCCCCGGACAGGGGAAGAATTACGAGCAGTACTTC
j_gene: TRBJ2-1; d_gene: NA; v_gene: TRBV15; abundance: NA; CDR3aa: CATSIGGTTSWNEQFF; CDR3nt: TGTGCCACCAGCATTGGCGGGACAACAAGTTGGAATGAGCAGTTCTTC
j_gene: TRBJ1-2; d_gene: NA; v_gene: TRBV10-3; abundance: many; CDR3aa: CAISVRQVDGYTF; CDR3nt: TGTGCCATCAGTGTGCGGCAGGTTGACGGCTACACCTTC
j_gene: TRBJ2-3; d_gene: NA; v_gene: TRBV6-5; abundance: NA; CDR3aa: CASSLSPRDTQYF; CDR3nt: TGTGCCAGCAGCCTCTCACCTCGGGATACGCAGTATTTT
j_gene: TRBJ2-3; d_gene: NA; v_gene: TRBV5-1; abundance: once; CDR3aa: CASSAGSTDTRYF; CDR3nt: TGCGCCAGCAGCGCGGGCAGCACAGATACGCGGTATTTT
j_gene: TRBJ2-6; d_gene: NA; v_gene: TRBV6-6; abundance: NA; CDR3aa: CASSYDEVSGANVLTF; CDR3nt: TGTGCCAGCAGTTACGATGAGGTCTCTGGGGCCAACGTCCTGACTTTC
j_gene: TRBJ1-4; d_gene: NA; v_gene: TRBV7-2; abundance: NA; CDR3aa: CASSLARGVGEKLFF; CDR3nt: TGTGCCAGCAGCTTAGCGAGGGGGGTAGGGGAAAAACTGTTTTTT
j_gene: TRBJ2-3; d_gene: NA; v_gene: TRBV24-1; abundance: few; CDR3aa: CATSVKDTQYF; CDR3nt: TGTGCCACCAGTGTAAAAGATACGCAGTATTTT
j_gene: TRBJ2-6; d_gene: NA; v_gene: TRBV7-9; abundance: NA; CDR3aa: CASSFGSAGANVLTF; CDR3nt: TGTGCCAGCAGCTTTGGCAGTGCTGGGGCCAACGTCCTGACTTTC
j_gene: TRBJ2-1; d_gene: NA; v_gene: TRBV27; abundance: NA; CDR3aa: CASSLSLRPASYNEQFF; CDR3nt: TGTGCCAGCAGTTTATCACTGCGACCTGCTTCCTACAATGAGCAGTTCTTC
j_gene: TRBJ2-5; d_gene: NA; v_gene: TRBV15; abundance: once; CDR3aa: CATSTGTSQETQYF; CDR3nt: TGTGCCACCAGCACCGGGACATCCCAAGAGACCCAGTACTTC
j_gene: TRBJ2-3; d_gene: NA; v_gene: TRBV24-1; abundance: NA; CDR3aa: CATGAGGPSTDTQYF; CDR3nt: TGTGCCACCGGTGCCGGAGGACCGTCCACAGATACGCAGTATTTT
j_gene: TRBJ1-2; d_gene: NA; v_gene: TRBV29-1; abundance: many; CDR3aa: CSGSPIRAYGYTF; CDR3nt: TGCAGCGGTTCCCCCATCCGGGCCTATGGCTACACCTTC
j_gene: TRBJ1-1; d_gene: NA; v_gene: TRBV20-1; abundance: few; CDR3aa: CSARDFSNTEAFF; CDR3nt: TGCAGTGCTAGAGATTTTTCGAACACTGAAGCTTTCTTT
j_gene: TRBJ2-5; d_gene: NA; v_gene: TRBV15; abundance: NA; CDR3aa: CATRKDSGETQYF; CDR3nt: TGTGCCACCAGGAAGGACAGCGGAGAGACCCAGTACTTC
j_gene: TRBJ2-5; d_gene: TRBD2; v_gene: TRBV4-1; abundance: NA; CDR3aa: CASSQPGLAGEQYF; CDR3nt: TGCGCCAGCAGCCAACCTGGACTAGCTGGGGAGCAGTACTTC
j_gene: TRBJ2-7; d_gene: TRBD1; v_gene: TRBV28; abundance: NA; CDR3aa: CASTLGQPYEQYF; CDR3nt: TGTGCCAGCACTTTGGGACAGCCCTACGAGCAGTACTTC
j_gene: TRBJ2-7; d_gene: NA; v_gene: TRBV7-9; abundance: once; CDR3aa: CAKLADSYEQYF; CDR3nt: TGTGCCAAATTAGCGGACTCCTACGAGCAGTACTTC
j_gene: TRBJ1-2; d_gene: NA; v_gene: TRBV6-2/TRBV6-3; abundance: few; CDR3aa: CASSSYTLGTYGYTF; CDR3nt: TGTGCCAGCAGTTCCTACACCCTCGGAACCTATGGCTACACCTTC
j_gene: TRBJ2-3; d_gene: NA; v_gene: TRBV6-6; abundance: many; CDR3aa: CATKGGSTDTQYF; CDR3nt: TGTGCCACTAAGGGGGGGAGCACAGATACGCAGTATTTT
j_gene: TRBJ2-2; d_gene: NA; v_gene: TRBV7-8; abundance: NA; CDR3aa: CASSLARRGPGELFF; CDR3nt: TGTGCCAGCAGCTTAGCCCGGCGAGGCCCCGGGGAGCTGTTTTTT
j_gene: TRBJ2-1; d_gene: NA; v_gene: TRBV29-1; abundance: NA; CDR3aa: CSVEVPGRLNQQFF; CDR3nt: TGCAGCGTTGAAGTTCCGGGACGTCTTAATCAGCAGTTCTTC
j_gene: TRBJ2-5; d_gene: TRBD2; v_gene: TRBV7-2; abundance: many; CDR3aa: CASSLQGLAEETQYF; CDR3nt: TGTGCCAGCAGCTTGCAAGGACTAGCGGAAGAGACCCAGTACTTC